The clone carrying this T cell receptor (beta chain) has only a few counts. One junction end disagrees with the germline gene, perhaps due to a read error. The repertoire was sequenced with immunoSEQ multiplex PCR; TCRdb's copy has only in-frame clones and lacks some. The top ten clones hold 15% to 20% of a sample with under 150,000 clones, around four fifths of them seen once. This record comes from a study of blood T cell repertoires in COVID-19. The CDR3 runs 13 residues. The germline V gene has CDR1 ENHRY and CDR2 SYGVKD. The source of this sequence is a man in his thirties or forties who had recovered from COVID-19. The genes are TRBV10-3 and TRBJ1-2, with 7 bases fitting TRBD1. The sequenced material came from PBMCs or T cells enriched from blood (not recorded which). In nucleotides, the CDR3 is TGTGCCACCAGTAGTGACAGGGAAGTTGGCTACACCTTC. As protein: CATSSDREVGYTF.